Reported below is one T cell receptor (beta chain). The method was immunoSEQ multiplex PCR; TCRdb's version includes in-frame clones alone and lacks a portion of them. This table holds 15,000 to 20,000 clones, 70% to 80% found once. Germline lookup yields CDR1 KGHSH and CDR2 LQKENI. This CDR3 spans 14 amino acids. Trimming cost V 6 bases and J 1 base, with 12 bases left between them. The data are from a study of tumour-infiltrating T cells in Burkitt lymphoma. Study at large: Survival, overall and progression-free, tracked with productive clonality.

The sample taken for sequencing was tumor tissue. The source is a human donor with diffuse large B-cell lymphoma. J is TRBJ2-5 and V is TRBV18; tentatively, D is TRBD2 (6 bases). This chain's CDR3 is CASSAGRTQETQYF. The DNA for the CDR3 is TGTGCCAGCTCCGCGGGACGGACCCAAGAGACCCAGTACTTC.